The source of this T cell receptor beta chain is a study of blood T cell repertoires in COVID-19. Overall study: The study drew acute and convalescent COVID-19 samples from the United States, Italy and Spain. Sources were T cells, B-cell-depleted T cells, or PBMCs; the material itself was cDNA or gDNA.

Germline V gives CDR1 LNHDA, CDR2 SQIVND (reference sequence). CDR3 length: 15 residues. The V and J ends lost 4 bases and 6 bases, in that order; junction bases with no gene match: 7. Authors' data handling: Estimates of nucleated cell counts were drawn from the amplification of reference gene primers. Libraries were prepared by immunoSEQ multiplex PCR; TCRdb keeps only in-frame clonotypes and omits some of them. V and J calls and clone size are as listed in that table; D and trimming were resolved from the DNA. The data contain some 90,000 clones, 75% to 85% of them seen just once; the ten biggest clones take up about 9.4%. The sample holds one count of this clone.

Sequencing input: peripheral blood. The chain links TRBV19 to TRBJ1-5, with 9 bases lining up with TRBD1. The sequence was collected from a woman aged 70-85 years with acute or convalescent COVID-19. The CDR3 bases are TGTGCCAGTAGTAAACCGGGACAGGGTAGTCAGCCCCAGCATTTT. It translates to CASSKPGQGSQPQHF.